This entry describes one TCR beta chain. The CDR3 has 15 amino acids. Germline V gene data show CDR1 as LGHNA and CDR2 as YNFKEQ. V lost 0 bases and J 4 bases, leaving 12 bases between the germline ends. The data stem from a study of CD4 and CD8 cells across lung adenocarcinoma regions. Localized lung adenocarcinoma, a non-small cell lung cancer, affected the donors. TCRdb re-called the PCR reads through MiXCR, storing one row per CDR3 protein. The sample contains around 9,800 distinct CDR3 sequences, about 53% of which appear only once. The sequenced sample consisted of CD4+ T cells from the center of a lung tumor. This TCR was recovered from a male donor with lung adenocarcinoma. The CD4 and CD8 labels of this study may be unreliable. The J gene is TRBJ2-5, the V gene TRBV4-2; D unresolved. The DNA for the CDR3 is TGTGCCAGCAGCCAAGAAGAGAGGATGGCAGAGACCCAGTACTTC. It is translated as CASSQEERMAETQYF.